This T cell receptor beta chain comes out of a study of blood T cell repertoires in COVID-19. Study as a whole: The samples span acute and convalescent COVID-19 from the United States, Italy and Spain. The analysed material was cDNA or gDNA that came from T cells, B-cell-depleted T cells, or PBMCs.

Original processing notes: Amplifying reference gene primers gave estimates of nucleated cell counts. The method was immunoSEQ multiplex PCR; TCRdb's version includes in-frame clones alone and lacks a portion of them. V and J calls plus clone size are reproduced from that table; the DNA served to infer D and trimming. The table has 150,000 to 200,000 clones, around 79% seen once. The CDR3 is 13 amino acids. V was shortened by 0 bases and J by 4 bases, with 8 bases between the two germline ends. CDR1 and CDR2 (germline): SGDLS, YYNGEE. This clonotype originated in a man over 45 who had recovered from COVID-19. The chain combines TRBV9 with TRBJ2-7; unclear D gene. Sequenced material: peripheral blood. This chain's CDR3 is CASSVAPEYEQYF. The CDR3 DNA sequence: TGTGCCAGCAGCGTAGCCCCGGAGTACGAGCAGTACTTC.